These T cell receptor beta chains were read from a single sample in a study of blood T cell repertoires in COVID-19. The protocol was immunoSEQ multiplex PCR, while the TCRdb copy is restricted to in-frame clones and leaves out a portion. Of 370,000 or so clones detected, about 90% appear once; the ten largest clones hold 1% to 1.5%. The sequencing sample was made of PBMCs or T cells enriched from blood (not recorded which). Receptor source: a man aged 30-40 years who had recovered from COVID-19. Both conserved end residues are trimmed from each CDR3. Fields, in order: V gene, J gene, CDR3 protein.

>TRBV11-2|TRBJ1-5
ASSPDRVGNQPQH
>TRBV27|TRBJ1-3
ASRGQGGNTIY
>TRBV4-2|TRBJ1-3
ASSQVQGTGNTIY
>TRBV2|TRBJ1-4
ASSKLDRVNEKLF
>TRBV30|TRBJ2-4
AWGPRGDIQY
>TRBV30|TRBJ1-2
AWSDPYTGYT
>TRBV6-1|TRBJ2-3
ASSEVPTAEMTQY
>TRBV6-5|TRBJ1-6
ASSRTENSPLH
>TRBV5-4|TRBJ1-2
ASSFGRDGYT
>TRBV6-2/TRBV6-3|TRBJ2-2
ASSYSGGYTGELF
>TRBV18|TRBJ2-1
ASSPPSGGNEQF
>TRBV15|TRBJ1-1
ATSRLAVNTEAF
>TRBV9|TRBJ2-1
ASSGQGFHEQF
>TRBV14|TRBJ2-5
ASSQDPLAGGHATQY
>TRBV18|TRBJ1-4
ASSPRERTGEKLF
>TRBV27|TRBJ1-2
ASTDRPPGMVYGYT
>TRBV18|TRBJ1-1
ASSPGTVTEAF
>TRBV29-1|TRBJ2-3
SVEEGADLKAFTDTQY
>TRBV4-1|TRBJ1-6
ASSQPRGLNNSPLH
>TRBV7-9|TRBJ1-4
ASSLYDEKLF
>TRBV7-7|TRBJ2-2
ASRAGTVSTGELF
>TRBV5-1|TRBJ1-2
ASSTGETSYGYT
>TRBV18|TRBJ1-6
ASSPTGVDSPLH
>TRBV6-5|TRBJ2-7
ASSYSDRVDPY
>TRBV19|TRBJ2-5
ASSTQGTRETQY
>TRBV10-3|TRBJ2-5
AISPSGVKETQY
>TRBV12-3/TRBV12-4|TRBJ1-5
ASTRGGHQPQH
>TRBV29-1|TRBJ2-1
SVPTRTGWDNEQF
>TRBV5-1|TRBJ2-3
ASSWNLAGGADTQY